This TCR beta chain was captured in a study of low-dose radiotherapy and immunotherapy resistance in tumors. Priming of first-strand cDNA relied on TRAV- and TRBV-specific primers (covering alpha and beta chains). Amplification, which lasted around 18 PCR cycles, used a constant-region primer and V-primer adapter to amplify TCRs. From the reads, TCRdb called clonotypes with MiXCR, one entry per CDR3 protein. The sample consists of tens of thousands of distinct CDR3 sequences, around 25% of them appearing once. As to time point: before trial treatment. This clonotype has at least ten counts. CDR1 SGHAT and CDR2 FQNNGV come from the germline V gene. This CDR3 comprises 18 residues. J gave up 1 base and V 0 bases, and 9 bases lay outside the gene matches.

Sequencing was performed on PBMCs, taken before treatment. The receptor was derived from a male donor with prostate cancer. The chain employs TRBV11-2 and TRBJ2-4; TRBD2 matches 7 bases. As DNA, the CDR3 is TGTGCCAGCAGCTTAGATCAATTGGCGGGAGTGGCCAAAAACATTCAGTACTTC. The encoded protein is CASSLDQLAGVAKNIQYF.